The subject of this entry is one TCR beta chain. The source of the sample is a study of T cells after yellow fever vaccination. Across the study: Preparation of the low-cell-number fractions used SMART-Seq v4 Ultra Low Input.

V lost 1 base to trimming and J lost 5 bases, with 14 bases between them. Germline V gene data show CDR1 as MNHNS and CDR2 as SASEGT. The CDR3 extends over 15 amino acids. Universal primer sites and UMIs were introduced during 5'RACE template-switching synthesis of TCR cDNA. TCRdb independently ran MiXCR on the 5' RACE reads; one entry per CDR3 protein. The data show hundreds of thousands of distinct CDR3 sequences, approximately 16% seen once. This sequence originates from a man in his late teens or twenties who received the YFV17D yellow fever vaccine. This chain links TRBV6-1 with TRBJ1-2; perhaps TRBD1 as D (5 bases). Source: PBMCs, taken around 5 days after the first yellow fever vaccination. CDR3 nucleotide sequence: TGTGCCAGCAGTGAAGAGGAATCCAGGGTTTATGGCTACACCTTC. This encodes CASSEEESRVYGYTF.